The 20 T cell receptor beta chains listed next were all sequenced from one sample in a study of post-analysis software for immune sequencing data. The study's findings and limits: The five TRBV segments detected at higher frequency in patients than in controls included TRBV5-6, TRBV5-1 and TRBV20-1.

TCR beta cDNA libraries included unique molecular identifiers. TCRdb re-derived calls from the PCR reads in MiXCR, one entry per CDR3 protein. The repertoire holds 800,000 to 950,000 distinct CDR3 sequences, with roughly 50% as singletons. Their recognized antigens are unknown. The sequencing sample was made of blood. These receptors all come from a girl aged 10 to 17 with multiple sclerosis.

The chain links TRBV29-1 to TRBJ1-2, with 9 bases matching TRBD1. The CDR3 has 13 residues. V was clipped by 6 bases and J by 7 bases; unmatched bases: 9. CDR1 SQVTM and CDR2 ANQGSEA come from the germline V gene. DNA of the CDR3: TGCAGCGTCCTGGACAGGGGACTCTCTGGCTACACCTTC. Translated: CSVLDRGLSGYTF.

The chain combines TRBV27 with TRBJ2-1; 11 bases align to TRBD2. From germline, CDR1 is MNHEY and CDR2 SMNVEV (reference sequence). After removal of 5 bases from V and 0 bases from J, the junction contained 3 bases not matched to a gene. The CDR3 spans 16 residues. The CDR3 DNA reads as TGTGCCAGCAGTGTAGCGGGAGGGCCCTCCTACAATGAGCAGTTCTTC. Translated, it gives CASSVAGGPSYNEQFF.

The chain uses TRBV5-5 and TRBJ2-7; 7 bases line up with TRBD2. The CDR3 loop spans 14 amino acids. The V gene's germline CDR1 is SGHKS and CDR2 YYEKEE (reference sequence). J was trimmed by 0 bases and V by 3 bases; bases with no gene match: 3. CDR3 region: CASSSERGSYEQYF. The CDR3 region has the DNA TGTGCCAGCAGCTCTGAGCGGGGCTCCTACGAGCAGTACTTC.

V and J are TRBV6-5 and TRBJ2-1, with D perhaps TRBD1 (5 bases). Germline V gene sequence: CDR1 MNHEY, CDR2 SVGAGI. The CDR3 totals 16 residues. Trimming cost V 4 bases and J 2 bases, with 15 bases left between them. CDR3 bases: TGTGCCAGCAGTTCCTTTGACAGCACTACCTACAATGAGCAGTTCTTC. Translated: CASSSFDSTTYNEQFF.

V and J are TRBV4-1 and TRBJ2-7; D is possibly TRBD1 (6 bases). Germline CDR1 reads MGHRA; CDR2 reads YSYEKL. The CDR3 has 14 residues. V was clipped by 0 bases and J by 7 bases, with 13 bases between them. CDR3 in DNA: TGCGCCAGCAGCCAAGATCAGGGGACCACGGAGCAGTACTTC. This translates into CASSQDQGTTEQYF.

The DNA of the CDR3 is TGTGCCAGCAGCTTAGTCGGTGGGACAGCGGACTATGGCTACACCTTC. Protein sequence: CASSLVGGTADYGYTF. J is TRBJ1-2 and V is TRBV11-2, with 7 bases identical to TRBD1. Looked up from germline, CDR1 is SGHAT and CDR2 is FQNNGV. The CDR3 consists of 16 residues. The trim removed 1 base at V and 3 bases at J, leaving 8 bases unmatched.

Concerning this clonotype itself: Mismatch with germline at one junction end may stem from a read error. The J gene is TRBJ2-3, the V gene TRBV2, with D possibly matching TRBD2 (5 bases). CDR3 length: 14 amino acids. The germline CDR1 and CDR2 sequences are SNHLY and FYNNEI. CDR3 sequence: CASSSGRSTDTQYF. The CDR3 DNA reads TGTGCCAGCAGTAGCGGACGGAGCACAGACACGCAGTATTTT.

This rearrangement joins TRBV14 to TRBJ2-3; D not resolved. The CDR3 consists of 17 residues. Looked up from germline, CDR1 is SGHDN and CDR2 is FVKESK. Trimming pared 0 bases from V and 2 bases from J, leaving 15 bases between. DNA of the CDR3: TGTGCCAGCAGCCAAGATGAACTCCTGAAGCACACAGATACGCAGTATTTT. It translates to CASSQDELLKHTDTQYF. The full variable domain, completed using reference TRBV14 and TRBJ2-3, is EAGVTQFPSHSVIEKGQTVTLRCDPISGHDNLYWYRRVMGKEIKFLLHFVKESKQDESGMPNNRFLAERTGGTYSTLKVQPAELEDSGVYFCASSQDELLKHTDTQYFGPGTRLTVL.

The rearrangement uses TRBV20-1 and TRBJ2-5; D remains ambiguous. The CDR3 covers 13 residues. Germline V lookup: CDR1 DFQATT, CDR2 SNEGSKA (reference sequence). With 3 bases removed from V and 11 bases from J, the gap between germline ends came to 19 bases. DNA for the CDR3: TGCAGTGCTAGGCGCCCTCCCCTAGAGCAGCAGTACTTC. This codes for CSARRPPLEQQYF.

The chain employs TRBV28 and TRBJ2-5, with D possibly being TRBD1 (6 bases). Germline values: CDR1 MDHEN, CDR2 SYDVKM. Trimming took off 4 bases at V and 3 bases at J, with 18 bases between the two ends. CDR3 length: 16 amino acids. CDR3 DNA: TGTGCCAGCAGTTCCCCTTCCAGGGGAAGGGAAGAGACCCAGTACTTC. Translated: CASSSPSRGREETQYF.

J is TRBJ2-7 and V is TRBV27; no clear D. The CDR3 is made up of 13 amino acids. The V gene lost 6 bases and the J gene lost 0 bases, with 9 bases spanning the gap. Germline CDR1 is MNHEY and CDR2 is SMNVEV (reference sequence). The CDR3 nucleotides read TGTGCCAGCAGGATTCCGACCTCCTACGAGCAGTACTTC. It encodes CASRIPTSYEQYF.

This clonotype turned up a few times. The J gene is TRBJ2-7, the V gene TRBV4-2, with 14 bases that match TRBD2. Trimming took 0 bases from V and 5 from J; bases not matched to a gene: 6. CDR3 size: 17 residues. CDR1 is LGHNA, CDR2 YNFKEQ, per germline. The CDR3 loop is CASSQDRTSGRINEQYF. The CDR3 bases are TGTGCCAGCAGCCAAGATAGGACTAGCGGGAGGATCAACGAGCAGTACTTC.

This clonotype was counted between two and nine times. The rearrangement joins TRBV6-1 to TRBJ2-7; 9 bases line up with TRBD2. Losses at the gene ends were 3 bases for V and 2 bases for J; bases not matched to a gene: 2. This CDR3 region has 14 residues. Per the germline V gene, CDR1 is MNHNS and CDR2 is SASEGT. This chain's CDR3 is CASSDGLATYEQYF. The DNA of the CDR3 is TGTGCCAGCAGTGACGGACTAGCGACCTACGAGCAGTACTTC.

The rearrangement links TRBV20-1 to TRBJ2-5; the match to TRBD2 covers 9 bases. The CDR3 has 16 residues. The germline V gene encodes CDR1 DFQATT and CDR2 SNEGSKA (reference sequence). The V segment lost 7 bases and the J segment 4 bases; nucleotides outside the gene matches: 16. Here the CDR3 reads CSVHSGRPKKGETQYF. The CDR3 DNA reads TGCAGTGTTCATAGCGGGAGACCCAAAAAAGGAGAGACCCAGTACTTC.

Regarding this clonotype: The junction shows a germline mismatch at one end, possibly a read error. CDR3: CASSYHRAGCTF. CDR3 in DNA: TGTGCCAGCAGCTATCACCGAGCGGGCTGCACCTTC. The genes are TRBV12-3 or TRBV12-4 and TRBJ1-2; D is undetermined. The CDR3 runs to 12 residues.

The chain links TRBV20-1 to TRBJ2-7, with no clear D. With the DNA end fitting TRBJ2-5 better, the J assignment may be wrong. The CDR3 has 15 amino acids. The germline V gene has CDR1 DFQATT and CDR2 SNEGSKA (reference sequence). This chain's CDR3 is CSARGPNALRETQYF. In DNA form, the CDR3 reads TGCAGTGCTAGAGGTCCCAACGCCCTGCGAGAGACCCAGTACTTC.

The rearrangement joins TRBV11-2 to TRBJ2-1, with D tentatively TRBD1 (7 bases). Germline V gene sequence: CDR1 SGHAT, CDR2 FQNNGV. V shed 5 bases and J shed 3 bases, with 17 bases lying between them. The CDR3 runs to 16 residues. The CDR3 nucleotides are TGTGCCAGCAGCCTTCGGACAGGAGGGATCTACAATGAGCAGTTCTTC. Translating it yields CASSLRTGGIYNEQFF.

This clonotype came up a few times. At one end, the junction sequence differs from germline, possibly due to a read error. The chain employs TRBV5-1 and TRBJ2-5, with 12 positions matching TRBD2. The CDR3 extends over 18 amino acids. Germline CDR1 is SGHRS and CDR2 is YFSETQ. CDR3 bases: TGTGCCAGCAGCTTGGCTGGGACTAGCGGGCAATTTGGAAAGACCCAGTACTTC. It specifies CASSLAGTSGQFGKTQYF.

The chain employs TRBV9 and TRBJ1-1, with D perhaps matching TRBD1 (6 bases). CDR1 and CDR2 from the germline V gene are SGDLS and YYNGEE. The length of the CDR3 is 15 residues. The V gene lost 0 bases and the J gene lost 4 bases, with 13 bases spanning the gap. CDR3 in DNA: TGTGCCAGCAGCGTAGAGGGCAGGGGCCTCACTGAAGCTTTCTTT. This codes for CASSVEGRGLTEAFF.

The sample holds a few counts of this clonotype. The chain employs TRBV7-2 and TRBJ2-5; D possibly corresponds to TRBD2 (5 bases). Trimming pared 7 bases from V and 2 bases from J, leaving 11 bases between. From germline, CDR1 is SGHTA and CDR2 FQGNSA. The CDR3 has 13 amino acids. CDR3 in DNA: TGTGCCAGCATCCGCCCGGGACAAGAGACCCAGTACTTC. Amino acid sequence: CASIRPGQETQYF. Filled out from reference TRBV7-2 and TRBJ2-5, the complete variable domain reads GAGVSQSPSNKVTEKGKDVELRCDPISGHTALYWYRQSLGQGLEFLIYFQGNSAPDKSGLPSDRFSAERTGGSVSTLTIQRTQQEDSAVYLCASIRPGQETQYFGPGTRLLVL.